The present T cell receptor beta chain was sequenced within a study of Ad26.COV2.S vaccination and SARS-CoV-2 variants. Germline V gene lookup returns CDR1 MNHEY and CDR2 SVGEGT. Trimming left V 0 bases short and J 1 base short, with 3 bases between. This CDR3 has 13 amino acids. Treatment meaning: roughly 18 received Ad26.COV2.S at low or high dose, single or two shots; 5 received placebo; per-sample allocation not given. The investigators took samples on day 63 after the first vaccine or placebo injection. Sequenced by immunoSEQ multiplex PCR; TCRdb stores in-frame clones only, minus some. This table holds about 350,000 clones, roughly 89% found once. This clone was counted a few times.

The material sequenced was peripheral blood, taken in a trial of Ad26.COV2.S vaccine versus placebo. V and J are TRBV6-2 or TRBV6-3 and TRBJ1-1; no clear D gene. This sequence originates from a person between 18 and 60 years old who received the Ad26.COV2.S COVID-19 vaccine or a placebo. In DNA form, the CDR3 reads TGTGCCAGCAGTTACTCGGAGAACACTGAAGCTTTCTTT. Amino acid sequence: CASSYSENTEAFF.